Each of the 10 T cell receptor beta chains below was sequenced from the same sample in a study of T cell repertoires in cytomegalovirus infection. These receptors have no identified antigens. TCRdb itself ran the reads through MiXCR, one entry per CDR3 protein. The table records tens of thousands of distinct CDR3 sequences, over 15% of them present only once. Here the sequenced sample was CD8+ T cells from cultured PBMCs, taken from culture after CMV antigen stimulation. Receptors were obtained from a human donor in good health (CMV status not recorded). Some clones in this sample may be carry-over from other donors' samples.

This clonotype was observed a handful of times. The chain joins TRBV6-2 or TRBV6-3 to TRBJ2-1; 7 bases are shared with TRBD2. CDR3 length equals 12 residues. The germline V gene has CDR1 MNHEY and CDR2 SVGEGT. V trimming: 4 bases; J trimming: 8 bases; junction bases outside the gene matches: 2. CDR3 amino acids: CASSWGGYEQFF. CDR3 DNA: TGTGCCAGCAGTTGGGGGGGTTATGAGCAGTTCTTC.

This chain links TRBV30 with TRBJ2-7; possible D gene TRBD2, 5 bases. This CDR3 is built from 14 residues. The germline CDR1 and CDR2 sequences are GTSNPN and SVGIG (reference sequence). The V end lost 4 bases, the J end lost 2 bases, and 15 bases lay between the germline ends. The CDR3 DNA reads as TGTGCCTGGACGAGGCTAGCTGAGACCTACGAGCAGTACTTC. Translated, it gives CAWTRLAETYEQYF.

This rearrangement joins TRBV7-6 to TRBJ2-1, with a possible D match to TRBD2 (6 bases). The germline gives CDR1 SGHVS, CDR2 FNYEAQ. V was clipped by 6 bases and J by 0 bases, with 12 bases between them. The length of the CDR3 is 15 residues. CDR3 sequence (DNA): TGTGCCAGCAGACTAGCCCCTAGCTCCTACAATGAGCAGTTCTTC. It encodes CASRLAPSSYNEQFF.

This clonotype showed up just a few times. The gene calls are TRBV2 and TRBJ2-5, with D perhaps matching TRBD1 (6 bases). The CDR3 extends over 16 amino acids. CDR1 is SNHLY, CDR2 FYNNEI, per germline. Trimming stripped 7 bases from V and 4 bases from J, with 22 bases between. The CDR3, as DNA: TGTGCCAGCAACCACCACAGGGCCGAGATAAGAGAGACCCAGTACTTC. Its protein is CASNHHRAEIRETQYF.

This chain links TRBV7-9 with TRBJ2-7, with D unresolved. This CDR3 contains 16 residues. Germline CDR1 reads SEHNR; CDR2 reads FQNEAQ (reference sequence). V was clipped by 4 bases and J by 3 bases, with 19 bases between them. The CDR3, as DNA: TGTGCCAGCAGCTCCTCAGACAAGACACACTACTACGAGCAGTACTTC. This sequence encodes CASSSSDKTHYYEQYF. The entire variable domain, with the rest obtained from reference TRBV7-9 and TRBJ2-7, is as follows: DTGVSQNPRHKITKRGQNVTFRCDPISEHNRLYWYRQTLGQGPEFLTYFQNEAQLEKSRLLSDRFSAERPKGSFSTLEIQRTEQGDSAMYLCASSSSDKTHYYEQYFGPGTRLTVT.

This clonotype was picked up many times. V is TRBV6-2 or TRBV6-3 and J is TRBJ2-1; TRBD2 might be the D (7 bases). Looked up from germline, CDR1 is MNHEY and CDR2 is SVGEGT. The ends were cut back, 4 bases at V and 2 bases at J, with 12 bases in the middle. CDR3 size: 15 residues. The CDR3 nucleotides read TGTGCCAGCAGTTGGGCGGGGGCGACCTACAATGAGCAGTTCTTC. Protein: CASSWAGATYNEQFF.

This clonotype was recorded once. The junction departs from the called germline gene at one end, perhaps through a read error. The chain links TRBV7-2 to TRBJ1-5; no reliable D call. The length of the CDR3 is 12 residues. CDR1 and CDR2 from the germline V gene are SGHTA and FQGNSA. In nucleotides, the CDR3 is TGTGTCAGCAGCTTAGCTTCTCAGCCCCAGCATTTT. Translation: CVSSLASQPQHF.

There are a few counts of this clonotype. V is TRBV12-3 or TRBV12-4 and J is TRBJ2-5; either TRBD1 or TRBD2 may fit D (5 bases each). Trimming took 2 bases from V and 4 from J, leaving 14 bases between them. This CDR3 is built from 15 residues. DNA of the CDR3: TGTGCCAGCAGTTTATCAAGCGCTGGGGGAGAGACCCAGTACTTC. It yields the protein CASSLSSAGGETQYF.

V usage is TRBV20-1 and J usage is TRBJ2-7; D possibly matches TRBD1 or TRBD2 (5 bases each). The CDR3 spans 15 residues. The V and J ends lost 4 bases and 2 bases respectively, with 18 bases between them. Germline CDR1 is DFQATT and CDR2 is SNEGSKA (reference sequence). The CDR3 sequence: CSANTGRDLTYEQYF. The CDR3 region has the DNA TGCAGTGCTAACACGGGAAGGGACCTCACCTACGAGCAGTACTTC.

This clonotype was seen more than once but under ten times. The chain links TRBV10-3 to TRBJ2-1, with a possible D match to TRBD2 (5 bases). V dropped 3 bases and J dropped 5 bases, with 8 bases sitting between them. Germline-derived CDR1 and CDR2 are ENHRY and SYGVKD. The length of the CDR3 is 13 residues. The chain's CDR3 is CAISDLANNEQFF. The CDR3 region has the DNA TGTGCCATCAGTGATCTAGCAAACAATGAGCAGTTCTTC.